A single sample is the source of the 14 T cell receptor beta chains below, sequenced in a study of graft-versus-host responses after intestinal transplantation. The data were produced by immunoSEQ multiplex PCR, yet TCRdb's version contains in-frame clones alone and is incomplete. The table has around 77,000 clones, approximately 94% seen once. These receptors have no identified antigens. The sequencing here drew on unstimulated CD8+ T cells sorted from spleen or lymph node cells, taken before intestinal transplant. These receptor sequences come from a human donor who received an intestinal transplant.

The chain employs TRBV28 and TRBJ2-7, with TRBD2 as a possible D gene (6 bases). The germline V gene has CDR1 MDHEN and CDR2 SYDVKM. The CDR3 has 17 amino acids. Trimming took off 6 bases at V and 0 bases at J, with 21 bases between the two ends. This CDR3 reads CASSLSLEGSSSYEQYF. CDR3 DNA: TGTGCCAGCAGCCTCTCTCTGGAGGGATCTAGCTCCTACGAGCAGTACTTC.

A word on this clone: The same CDR3 is also encoded by other DNA sequences in this sample. This rearrangement joins TRBV27 to TRBJ2-1; D is undetermined. The CDR3 contains 13 residues. Deletions cut 2 bases from V and 0 bases from J, with 2 bases between. Per germline, CDR1 MNHEY and CDR2 SMNVEV (reference sequence). The CDR3 sequence is CASSLSSYNEQFF. The CDR3 DNA reads as TGTGCCAGCAGTTTAAGCTCCTACAATGAGCAGTTCTTC.

The chain links TRBV7-6 to TRBJ2-1, with D possibly being TRBD2 (6 bases). Germline V gene sequence: CDR1 SGHVS, CDR2 FNYEAQ. V shed 0 bases and J shed 7 bases, with 10 bases lying between them. The CDR3 is 14 amino acids. CDR3 bases: TGTGCCAGCAGCTTAGCGGGAGGATGGAATGAGCAGTTCTTC. It yields the protein CASSLAGGWNEQFF. Full variable domain (rest looked up from reference TRBV7-6 and TRBJ2-1): GAGVSQSPRYKVTKRGQDVALRCDPISGHVSLYWYRQALGQGPEFLTYFNYEAQQDKSGLPNDRFSAERPEGSISTLTIQRTEQRDSAMYRCASSLAGGWNEQFFGPGTRLTVL.

The chain carries TRBV15 and TRBJ2-2; 14 positions agree with TRBD2. Germline lookup yields CDR1 LNHNV and CDR2 YYDKDF (reference sequence). The CDR3 sequence is 17 residues long. Unmatched junction bases numbered 4, after V lost 3 bases and J lost 4 bases. This chain's CDR3 is CATSRGLAGEGTGELFF. The CDR3 DNA is TGTGCCACCAGCAGGGGACTAGCGGGAGAGGGCACCGGGGAGCTGTTTTTT.

In its sample, this clone was seen once. This sequence joins TRBV27 and TRBJ1-1, with D perhaps matching TRBD1 (5 bases). The germline CDR1 and CDR2 sequences are MNHEY and SMNVEV (reference sequence). Trimming took 5 bases from V and 2 from J, leaving 12 bases between them. The CDR3 is made up of 14 amino acids. This CDR3 is CASSPPDTNTEAFF. CDR3 nucleotide sequence: TGTGCCAGCAGTCCTCCGGACACCAACACTGAAGCTTTCTTT.

The chain recombines TRBV6-5 with TRBJ1-1; D remains ambiguous. This CDR3 has 12 residues. Germline assignment: CDR1 MNHEY and CDR2 SVGAGI. Between the trimmed V and J ends, which lost 5 bases and 3 bases, there was a span of 7 bases. In DNA, the CDR3 is TGTGCCAGCAGTGGGGTGTACACTGAAGCTTTCTTT. This gives the protein CASSGVYTEAFF.

The chain links TRBV28 to TRBJ2-7; 8 nucleotides line up with TRBD1. The CDR3 covers 14 residues. CDR1 is MDHEN, CDR2 SYDVKM, per germline. The junction had 8 bases not matched to a gene; V was cut back by 7 bases and J by 3 bases. DNA for the CDR3: TGTGCCAGCAACCATTTCAGGGGGCACTACGAGCAGTACTTC. It translates to CASNHFRGHYEQYF.

The V gene is TRBV18, the J gene TRBJ1-2; TRBD1 agrees at 8 bases. V was pared by 0 bases and J by 6 bases, with 9 bases of the junction left unmatched. Germline CDR1 and CDR2: KGHSH and LQKENI. The CDR3 contains 16 residues. The CDR3: CASSPPLGRGRNGYTF. The CDR3 DNA reads TGTGCCAGCTCACCACCGTTGGGCAGGGGGCGGAATGGCTACACCTTC.

CDR3 sequence: CASSAGGGPDEQFF. CDR3 DNA sequence: TGTGCCAGCAGTGCCGGGGGAGGGCCAGATGAGCAGTTCTTC. The gene calls are TRBV2 and TRBJ2-1; TRBD2 matches at 7 bases. This CDR3 region has 14 residues. Germline V CDR1 and CDR2: SNHLY, FYNNEI. Losses at the gene ends were 4 bases for V and 8 bases for J; bases not matched to a gene: 8. The variable domain in full, with the rest retrieved from reference TRBV2 and TRBJ2-1, is EPEVTQTPSHQVTQMGQEVILRCVPISNHLYFYWYRQILGQKVEFLVSFYNNEISEKSEIFDDQFSVERPDGSNFTLKIRSTKLEDSAMYFCASSAGGGPDEQFFGPGTRLTVL.

The chain couples TRBV4-1 to TRBJ2-4, with a weak D call TRBD2 (7 bases). Germline V gene lookup returns CDR1 MGHRA and CDR2 YSYEKL. The CDR3 covers 16 residues. The V gene lost 6 bases and the J gene lost 0 bases, with 15 bases spanning the gap. The CDR3 nucleotides are TGCGCCAGCAGGGTCTCGGGGGGCTCAGCCAAAAACATTCAGTACTTC. Translating gives CASRVSGGSAKNIQYF.

J is TRBJ2-1 and V is TRBV7-6; 12 nucleotides agree with TRBD1. CDR1 is SGHVS, CDR2 FNYEAQ, per germline. The CDR3 runs to 16 residues. V shed 1 base, J shed 8 bases, and the junction held 6 bases outside the gene matches. The CDR3 loop reads CASSLGGTGGLDEQFF. CDR3 sequence (DNA): TGTGCCAGCAGCTTAGGCGGGACAGGGGGCTTGGATGAGCAGTTCTTC.

This clone was picked up one time. The rearrangement links TRBV27 to TRBJ1-1; D perhaps matches TRBD1 (6 bases). The V end was cut by 5 bases, the J end by 2 bases, with 12 bases between. CDR1 is MNHEY and CDR2 is SMNVEV in the germline V gene (reference sequence). The CDR3 is made up of 14 amino acids. The CDR3 here is CASSRRGANTEAFF. The CDR3 bases are TGTGCCAGCAGTCGACGGGGGGCCAACACTGAAGCTTTCTTT.

The chain links TRBV14 to TRBJ2-1; 8 positions agree with TRBD2. V lost 3 bases, J lost 0 bases, and 13 bases stayed unmatched. The germline gives CDR1 SGHDN, CDR2 FVKESK. The length of the CDR3 is 19 residues. The CDR3 loop is CASSHVAGPDLFSYNEQFF. In nucleotides, the CDR3 is TGTGCCAGCAGCCACGTAGCGGGACCCGATTTATTCTCCTACAATGAGCAGTTCTTC.

The V gene is TRBV7-9, the J gene TRBJ2-3; tentative D call: TRBD2 (5 bases). V was trimmed by 3 bases and J by 2 bases, leaving 6 bases between them. The CDR3 has 13 amino acids. CDR1 and CDR2 (germline): SEHNR, FQNEAQ (reference sequence). This CDR3 is CASSLDFTDTQYF. The CDR3 nucleotides are TGTGCCAGCAGCTTGGACTTCACAGATACGCAGTATTTT.